The 28 T cell receptor beta chains below come from one sample, sequenced in a study of T cell changes during pregnancy in multiple sclerosis. Using immunoSEQ multiplex PCR, the repertoire was profiled, and TCRdb retains in-frame clones only, with some absent. The sample consists of roughly 120,000 clones, approximately 95% of them appearing once. The source was peripheral blood, collected before pregnancy. The receptors were gathered from a female donor with multiple sclerosis, enrolled in a pregnancy study.

The V gene is TRBV28, the J gene TRBJ1-5; TRBD1 aligns across 7 bases. The CDR3 is 13 residues long. Germline V gives CDR1 MDHEN, CDR2 SYDVKM. Trimming cost V 5 bases and J 7 bases; bases outside gene matches: 5. The CDR3 is CASSQQGVQPQHF. In DNA form, the CDR3 reads TGTGCCAGCAGTCAGCAGGGGGTCCAGCCCCAGCATTTT.

The chain links TRBV19 to TRBJ1-2, with 10 bases that match TRBD1. CDR3 length: 14 residues. Germline trimming cut 4 bases from V and 7 bases from J; bases unmatched to any gene: 6. Germline lookup yields CDR1 LNHDA and CDR2 SQIVND (reference sequence). The CDR3 DNA follows: TGTGCCAGTAGTACCTCCGGGACAGGGGTTGGCTACACCTTC. Amino acid sequence: CASSTSGTGVGYTF.

The J gene is TRBJ2-2, the V gene TRBV7-3, with D possibly matching TRBD2 (5 bases). V was clipped by 1 base and J by 0 bases, with 15 bases between them. The CDR3 spans 18 residues. The germline V gene encodes CDR1 SGHTA and CDR2 FQGTGA. The CDR3 loop reads CASSLRRWEPPNTGELFF. The CDR3 bases are TGTGCCAGCAGCTTAAGGAGGTGGGAGCCGCCGAACACCGGGGAGCTGTTTTTT.

The rearrangement uses TRBV19 and TRBJ2-3; D gene ambiguous. The germline V gene has CDR1 LNHDA and CDR2 SQIVND (reference sequence). Deletions cut 3 bases from V and 2 bases from J, with 3 bases between. This CDR3 has 12 residues. The CDR3 here is CASSINTDTQYF. The CDR3 region has the DNA TGTGCCAGTAGTATCAACACAGATACGCAGTATTTT.

The chain is built from TRBV10-3 and TRBJ1-5; D might be TRBD1 (6 bases). The CDR3 extends over 14 amino acids. The V gene lost 7 bases and the J gene lost 1 base, with 11 bases spanning the gap. The germline V gene has CDR1 ENHRY and CDR2 SYGVKD. The CDR3 reads CAINKDSSNQPQHF. Here the CDR3 DNA reads TGTGCCATCAATAAGGACAGCAGCAATCAGCCCCAGCATTTT.

V usage is TRBV19 and J usage is TRBJ2-3, with D maybe TRBD2 (5 bases). Per germline, CDR1 LNHDA and CDR2 SQIVND (reference sequence). The length of the CDR3 is 15 residues. V lost 2 bases to trimming and J lost 6 bases, with 15 bases between them. CDR3: CASSILTPGKDTQYF. The CDR3 bases are TGTGCCAGTAGTATATTGACTCCGGGAAAGGATACGCAGTATTTT.

The CDR3 region has the DNA TGCGCCAGCAGCGTCTACGGAGGGGGCTCAGAGACCCAGTACTTC. It translates to CASSVYGGGSETQYF. V usage is TRBV5-1 and J usage is TRBJ2-5; perhaps TRBD1 as D (7 bases). Germline CDR1 SGHRS, CDR2 YFSETQ. The length of the CDR3 is 15 residues. Trimming left V 4 bases short and J 4 bases short, with 17 bases between.

The chain has TRBV28 and TRBJ1-4; D perhaps matches TRBD1 (5 bases). Germline V gene data show CDR1 as MDHEN and CDR2 as SYDVKM. V lost 5 bases to trimming and J lost 2 bases, with 12 bases between them. The CDR3 loop spans 15 amino acids. In DNA form, the CDR3 reads TGTGCCAGCAGTCCGTACAGGCGTACTAATGAAAAACTGTTTTTT. It encodes CASSPYRRTNEKLFF.

A remark on this clone: The sample holds other DNA sequences that translate to the same CDR3. The V call is TRBV5-1, the J call TRBJ1-1, with a tentative D call TRBD1 (5 bases). The CDR3 is made up of 15 amino acids. CDR1 and CDR2 from the germline V gene are SGHRS and YFSETQ. V dropped 5 bases and J dropped 2 bases, with 16 bases sitting between them. The CDR3 region has the DNA TGCGCCAGCAGTTTTGGCGGGACGGTAAACACTGAAGCTTTCTTT. Protein: CASSFGGTVNTEAFF. Complete variable domain (other parts from reference TRBV5-1 and TRBJ1-1): KAGVTQTPRYLIKTRGQQVTLSCSPISGHRSVSWYQQTPGQGLQFLFEYFSETQRNKGNFPGRFSGRQFSNSRSEMNVSTLELGDSALYLCASSFGGTVNTEAFFGQGTRLTVV.

The chain combines TRBV19 with TRBJ2-6; possibly TRBD1 for D (5 bases). The germline CDR1 and CDR2 sequences are LNHDA and SQIVND (reference sequence). Trimming removed 3 bases from V and 2 bases from J, with 11 bases in between. The CDR3 spans 16 residues. This chain's CDR3 is CASSMGPGPGANVLTF. In DNA form, the CDR3 reads TGTGCCAGTAGTATGGGGCCAGGACCTGGGGCCAACGTCCTGACTTTC.

The CDR3 sequence: CASNRRGPNTEAFF. CDR3 nucleotide sequence: TGTGCCAGCAACCGGAGGGGGCCGAACACTGAAGCTTTCTTT. This chain links TRBV28 with TRBJ1-1; 7 nucleotides line up with TRBD1. The CDR3 runs to 14 residues. V was pared by 7 bases and J by 1 base, with 6 bases of the junction left unmatched. Germline CDR1 MDHEN, CDR2 SYDVKM.

On this clone: An end of the junction differs from the germline gene, which may be a read error. V is TRBV6-6 and J is TRBJ1-1, with 7 bases lining up with TRBD1. CDR1 is MNHNY and CDR2 is SVGAGI in the germline V gene (reference sequence). CDR3 size: 14 residues. CDR3 loop: CASSYRQGREPKVF. CDR3 bases: TGTGCCAGCAGTTACCGACAGGGAAGGGAACCCAAGGTCTTT.

The chain uses TRBV9 and TRBJ1-3; no clear D gene. Germline loops: CDR1 SGDLS, CDR2 YYNGEE. The CDR3 is 14 residues long. Trimming cost V 0 bases and J 2 bases, with 6 bases left between them. The CDR3 sequence: CASSVGTAGNTIYF. The CDR3 DNA reads as TGTGCCAGCAGCGTAGGTACAGCTGGAAACACCATATATTTT.

On this clone: The identical CDR3 is also encoded by other nucleotide sequences in the sample. The rearrangement joins TRBV9 to TRBJ1-4; 9 bases are shared with TRBD1. Germline loops: CDR1 SGDLS, CDR2 YYNGEE. CDR3 length: 15 residues. V was pared by 4 bases and J by 7 bases, with 8 bases of the junction left unmatched. The CDR3 coding sequence is TGTGCCAGCAGCCCGCGGACAGGGGAGGGTGAAAAACTGTTTTTT. Its translation: CASSPRTGEGEKLFF.

The table lists this clone with a few counts. V gene TRBV2 combines with J gene TRBJ1-2, with TRBD1 matching over 7 bases. The V segment lost 6 bases and the J segment 2 bases; nucleotides outside the gene matches: 0. In germline, CDR1 is SNHLY, CDR2 FYNNEI. This CDR3 has 12 amino acids. CDR3 residues: CASRGQNYGYTF. DNA for the CDR3: TGTGCCAGCAGGGGACAGAACTATGGCTACACCTTC.

The V call is TRBV30, the J call TRBJ2-1; 12 bases are a match to TRBD1. The CDR3 loop spans 15 amino acids. V lost 1 base and J lost 4; bases outside the gene matches: 2. CDR1 GTSNPN and CDR2 SVGIG come from the germline V gene (reference sequence). The CDR3 bases are TGTGCCTGGAGTGGGGACAGGGGGCCTTACAATGAGCAGTTCTTC. Its protein product is CAWSGDRGPYNEQFF.

The rearrangement joins TRBV28 to TRBJ2-3; 7 nucleotides match TRBD2. This CDR3 has 17 amino acids. The germline gives CDR1 MDHEN, CDR2 SYDVKM. Germline trimming cut 1 base from V and 2 bases from J; bases unmatched to any gene: 9. The CDR3 here is CASSLSSGGSLTDTQYF. The CDR3 DNA sequence: TGTGCCAGCAGTTTATCCTCCGGCGGGAGCCTCACAGATACGCAGTATTTT.

The gene calls are TRBV5-1 and TRBJ2-1; D perhaps matches TRBD2 (5 bases). The germline V gene has CDR1 SGHRS and CDR2 YFSETQ. This CDR3 spans 14 amino acids. V lost 4 bases to trimming and J lost 8 bases, with 16 bases between them. CDR3 nucleotide sequence: TGCGCCAGCAGCCGCCCCGGACTCGGCGATGAGCAGTTCTTC. Translated: CASSRPGLGDEQFF.

This clone was seen a single time. The rearrangement uses TRBV7-8 and TRBJ1-5, with D unclear. The V gene lost 1 base and the J gene lost 0 bases, with 7 bases spanning the gap. Germline values: CDR1 SGHVS, CDR2 FQNEAQ. The CDR3 is made up of 15 amino acids. The DNA for the CDR3 is TGTGCCAGCAGCTTAGAACGGTTTAGCAATCAGCCCCAGCATTTT. Protein sequence: CASSLERFSNQPQHF.

V usage is TRBV27 and J usage is TRBJ2-1; D unresolved. The CDR3 extends over 11 amino acids. CDR1 is MNHEY and CDR2 is SMNVEV in the germline V gene (reference sequence). V was trimmed by 8 bases and J by 3 bases, leaving 5 bases between them. The CDR3 nucleotides are TGTGCCAGCGGAGACTACAATGAGCAGTTCTTC. Its protein product is CASGDYNEQFF.

The chain is built from TRBV5-4 and TRBJ2-5, with 12 nucleotides matching TRBD2. The germline gives CDR1 SGHNT, CDR2 YYREEE (reference sequence). This CDR3 has 16 residues. Germline trimming cut 5 bases from V and 2 bases from J; bases unmatched to any gene: 7. CDR3 nucleotides: TGTGCCAGCAGGCGGCTAGCGGGAGGGTCTCAAGAGACCCAGTACTTC. This encodes CASRRLAGGSQETQYF. The full variable domain, rest sourced from reference TRBV5-4 and TRBJ2-5, is ETGVTQSPTHLIKTRGQQVTLRCSSQSGHNTVSWYQQALGQGPQFIFQYYREEENGRGNFPPRFSGLQFPNYSSELNVNALELDDSALYLCASRRLAGGSQETQYFGPGTRLLVL.

The chain links TRBV7-9 to TRBJ1-2; D unresolved. The CDR3 covers 13 residues. Trimming took off 1 base at V and 5 bases at J, with 8 bases between the two ends. CDR1 and CDR2 from the germline V gene are SEHNR and FQNEAQ (reference sequence). This CDR3 is CASSLGTRYGYTF. As DNA, the CDR3 is TGTGCCAGCAGCTTAGGTACCCGGTATGGCTACACCTTC.

The count of this clone is one. This chain links TRBV5-1 with TRBJ2-7; 7 bases are shared with TRBD1. The CDR3 runs to 14 residues. Per germline, CDR1 SGHRS and CDR2 YFSETQ. Germline trimming cut 5 bases from V and 9 bases from J; bases unmatched to any gene: 14. The DNA of the CDR3 is TGCGCCAGCAGTCCCCCGGGACAGCGGTCCGTGCAGTACTTC. Its translation is CASSPPGQRSVQYF.

This sequence joins TRBV25-1 and TRBJ2-1; 8 nucleotides match TRBD2. Per germline, CDR1 MGHDK and CDR2 SYGVNS. V shed 4 bases and J 7 bases; nucleotides not matched to a gene: 6. The CDR3 is 14 amino acids. The CDR3 nucleotides are TGTGCCAGCAGTGCGAGCGGGAGTATAAATGAGCAGTTCTTC. This translates into CASSASGSINEQFF.

The genes are TRBV27 and TRBJ2-3, with 10 bases that match TRBD2. This CDR3 is built from 19 residues. From germline, CDR1 is MNHEY and CDR2 SMNVEV (reference sequence). Trimming cost V 6 bases and J 4 bases; bases outside gene matches: 19. CDR3 nucleotides: TGTGCCAGCAGCTTTTCCCCCCGGCTAGCGGGAGTGGTGGCAGATACGCAGTATTTT. It yields the protein CASSFSPRLAGVVADTQYF.

The gene calls are TRBV30 and TRBJ2-1; no reliable D call. Germline V gives CDR1 GTSNPN, CDR2 SVGIG (reference sequence). The CDR3 length is 11 residues. The germline V and J ends were trimmed by 5 bases and 7 bases, with 9 bases remaining between them. The chain's CDR3 is CAWALRNEQFF. The CDR3 nucleotides read TGTGCCTGGGCCCTTAGAAATGAGCAGTTCTTC.

The V call is TRBV15, the J call TRBJ1-5; D is perhaps TRBD1 (5 bases). This CDR3 region has 16 residues. V shed 0 bases and J shed 3 bases, with 12 bases lying between them. Germline CDR1 LNHNV, CDR2 YYDKDF (reference sequence). CDR3 in DNA: TGTGCCACCAGCAGAGATAAAGGGGATTCCAATCAGCCCCAGCATTTT. This gives the protein CATSRDKGDSNQPQHF.

This chain connects TRBV5-1 to TRBJ1-5; 9 positions agree with TRBD1. Germline-derived CDR1 and CDR2 are SGHRS and YFSETQ. With 0 bases clipped from V and 6 bases from J, the junction kept 7 bases outside the gene matches. This CDR3 is 16 amino acids long. The CDR3 loop reads CASSLANRGPGQPQHF. The CDR3 DNA is TGCGCCAGCAGCTTGGCCAACAGGGGGCCTGGTCAGCCCCAGCATTTT.